This TCR beta chain was retrieved from a study of tumor-infiltrating lymphocytes in primary liver carcinoma (dated by TCRdb to about 2017). Regarding the complete study: Between late 2015 and early 2016, several patients in China with histopathologically diagnosed primary liver carcinoma had their tumors surgically resected. The five patients, three men and two women aged 30 to 69 years, had hepatocellular carcinoma (four) or combined HCC and intrahepatic cholangiocarcinoma (one). Tumors of the five patients were stage T1-T3 N0M0 with maximum diameters of 4.2 to 10 cm. Each sample produced about 3.65 to 7.13 million productive TCRbeta reads, and read depth showed no significant difference between tissue types. The study combined TCRbeta repertoire sequencing, expression microarrays and whole-exome sequencing across five regions of each liver tumor, with adjacent normal tissue and blood. TCRbeta repertoire sequencing covered roughly 35 specimens from 5 patients: roughly 25 tumor regions, 5 adjacent noncancerous liver tissues and 5 peripheral blood samples. High reproducibility was observed for the technical replicate repertoires, with mean shared-clone rates approximately 0.9 and correlation coefficients above 0.95. General study outcomes and caveats: With just a few patients in the study, the authors point out that the findings should be validated in a larger study. Bulk unsorted samples precluded comparing CD4+ and CD8+ T cell repertoires. The top 250 clones accounted for a significantly greater share of the repertoire in tumors than in blood (p = 0.039). Consistent with antigen-driven expansion, pairs of tumor regions showed higher repertoire overlap (mean roughly 36%) than either tumor-adjacent pairs (around 17%) or tumor-blood pairs (approximately 15%). Because only the TCR beta chain was sequenced and unpaired alpha chains were not captured, true repertoire diversity is likely underestimated.

TCRbeta-specific cDNA was reverse-transcribed from 500 ng total RNA using a constant-region primer and ProtoScript II reverse transcriptase. Three nested multiplex PCR rounds, following a slightly modified ARM-PCR procedure, were used to build the TCRbeta libraries. Each of the first two PCR rounds ran for roughly 9 cycles using multiplex TRBV1-TRBV30 forward primers together with a Cbeta reverse primer. Sample barcodes and Illumina adapters were attached in a final 25-cycle PCR using Deep VentR polymerase. Before sequencing, amplicons of 200-500 bp were gel-purified using a QIAquick gel extraction kit. TCRbeta amplicons were sequenced on an Illumina HiSeq 2500 with 250-bp paired-end reads. The original methods were these. Quality trimming of reads was performed with Trimmomatic v0.33, and paired reads were merged with FLASH v1.2.11 so that full CDR3 sequences could be recovered. V, D and J germline segments were assigned to the rearranged TCRbeta sequences using MiGEC v1.2.1b. VDJtools v1.0.0 computed clonotype statistics and Shannon-Wiener diversity indices. To reduce sampling bias, subsequent analyses other than the diversity analysis used only the 250 most abundant clonotypes in each sample. TCRdb passed the public sequencing reads through fastp at Q25 and MiXCR, retaining productive beta sequences. Entries that share a CDR3 protein sequence are merged under the most common genes and DNA. These V and J calls are TCRdb output, not the study's own analysis. The sample table lists 250,000 to 350,000 distinct CDR3 sequences, around three fifths of them with a count of one. The ten biggest clones cover over 15% of the sample.

For CDR1 and CDR2, the germline V gene lists MGHRA and YSYEKL. The CDR3, from cysteine to phenylalanine, totals 18 residues. The DNA shown is the 54-base CDR3, in frame from base 1. V and J are truncated by 0 bases and 5 bases respectively, leaving an intervening sequence of 23 bases. TRIzol reagent was used to extract blood RNA from unsorted whole blood, while the DNeasy Blood & Tissue kit provided the germline DNA. At the time of sampling, the patients were treatment-naive and had chronic HBV infection. Before surgery, four milliliters of peripheral blood were collected into K2EDTA tubes. There are many counts of this clonotype. The antigen it binds to is not known. Base qualities are not provided; no much larger clone lies one nucleotide away.

The TCR comes from a woman aged 25 to 39 with primary liver carcinoma and hepatitis B virus infection. Rearrangement joined TRBV4-1 to TRBJ2-7, with TRBD1 as a weak D call on 6 bases. Sample: peripheral blood. This receptor carries the CDR3 CASSQDRGPGRLVDEQYF. The DNA sequence is TGCGCCAGCAGCCAAGACAGGGGACCGGGTAGGTTGGTCGACGAGCAGTACTTC.